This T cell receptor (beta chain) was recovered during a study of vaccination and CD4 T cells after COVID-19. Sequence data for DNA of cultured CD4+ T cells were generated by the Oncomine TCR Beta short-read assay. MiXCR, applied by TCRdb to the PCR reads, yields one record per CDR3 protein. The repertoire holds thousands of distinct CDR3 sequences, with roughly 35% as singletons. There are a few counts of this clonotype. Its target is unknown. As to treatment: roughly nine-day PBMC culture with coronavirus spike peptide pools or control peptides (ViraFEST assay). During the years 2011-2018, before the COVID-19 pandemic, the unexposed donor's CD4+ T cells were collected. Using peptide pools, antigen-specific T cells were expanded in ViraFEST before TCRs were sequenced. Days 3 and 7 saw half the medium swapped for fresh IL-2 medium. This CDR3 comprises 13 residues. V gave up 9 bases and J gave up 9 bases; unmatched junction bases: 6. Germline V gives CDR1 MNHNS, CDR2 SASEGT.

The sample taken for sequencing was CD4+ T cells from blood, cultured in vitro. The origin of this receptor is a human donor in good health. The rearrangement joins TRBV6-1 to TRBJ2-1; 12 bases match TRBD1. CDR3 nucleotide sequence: TGTGCCAGTACCGGGACAGGGGGCGTTGAGCAGTTCTTC. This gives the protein CASTGTGGVEQFF.